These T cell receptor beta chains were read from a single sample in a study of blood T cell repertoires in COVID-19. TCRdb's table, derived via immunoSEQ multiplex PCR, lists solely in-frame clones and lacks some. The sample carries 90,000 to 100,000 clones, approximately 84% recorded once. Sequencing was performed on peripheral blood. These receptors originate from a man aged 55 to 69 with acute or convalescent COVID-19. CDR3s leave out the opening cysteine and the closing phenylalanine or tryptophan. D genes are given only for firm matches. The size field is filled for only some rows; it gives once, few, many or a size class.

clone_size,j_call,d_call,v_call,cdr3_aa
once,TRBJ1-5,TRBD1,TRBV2,ASSDPRGNQPQH
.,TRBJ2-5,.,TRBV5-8,ASSLRLGGRETQY
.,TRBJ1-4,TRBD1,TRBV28,ASSITGTGNEKLF
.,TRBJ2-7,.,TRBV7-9,ASSLAFAILKEQY
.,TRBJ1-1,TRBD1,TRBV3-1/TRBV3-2,ASSLTGGTEAF
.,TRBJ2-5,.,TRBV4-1,ASSHARGGETQY
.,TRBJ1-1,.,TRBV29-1,SGRRGTEAF
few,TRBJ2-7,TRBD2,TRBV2,ASSPGTSYEQY
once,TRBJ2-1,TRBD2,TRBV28,ASRLGGSSYNEQF
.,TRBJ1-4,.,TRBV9,ASSVPGGEEKLF
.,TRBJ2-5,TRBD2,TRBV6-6,ASSYSASGVGTQY
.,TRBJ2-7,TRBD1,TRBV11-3,ASSRGQLYEQY
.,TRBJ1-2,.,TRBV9,ASSPHGREPHRET
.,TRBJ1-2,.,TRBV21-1,ASSGRTGAYGYT
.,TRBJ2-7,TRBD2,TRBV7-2,ASRDLGGSLEQY
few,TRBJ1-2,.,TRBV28,ASSPPGFSSYGYT
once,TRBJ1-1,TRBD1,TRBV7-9,ASSLAPDRGGNTEAF